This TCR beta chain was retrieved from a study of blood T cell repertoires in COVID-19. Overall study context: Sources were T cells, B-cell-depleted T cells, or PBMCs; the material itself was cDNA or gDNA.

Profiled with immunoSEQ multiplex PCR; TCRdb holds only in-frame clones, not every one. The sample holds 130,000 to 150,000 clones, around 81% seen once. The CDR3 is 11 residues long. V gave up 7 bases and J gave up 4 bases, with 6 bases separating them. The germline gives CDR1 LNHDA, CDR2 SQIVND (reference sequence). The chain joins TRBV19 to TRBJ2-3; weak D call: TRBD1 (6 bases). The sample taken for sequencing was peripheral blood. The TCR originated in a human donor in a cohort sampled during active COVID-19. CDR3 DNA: TGTGCCAGTACAGGGGCAGATACGCAGTATTTT. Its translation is CASTGADTQYF.